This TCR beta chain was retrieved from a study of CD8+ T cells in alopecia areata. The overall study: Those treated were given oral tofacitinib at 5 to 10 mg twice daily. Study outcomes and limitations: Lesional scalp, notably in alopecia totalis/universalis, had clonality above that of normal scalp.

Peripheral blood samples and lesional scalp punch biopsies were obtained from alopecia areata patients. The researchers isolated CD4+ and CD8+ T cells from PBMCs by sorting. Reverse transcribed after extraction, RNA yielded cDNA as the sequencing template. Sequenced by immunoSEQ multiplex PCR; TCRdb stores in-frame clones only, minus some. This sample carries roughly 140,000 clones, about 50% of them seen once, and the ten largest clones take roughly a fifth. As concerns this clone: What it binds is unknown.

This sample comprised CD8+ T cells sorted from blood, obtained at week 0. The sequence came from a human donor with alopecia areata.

The CDR3 loop is CASSLVRSSGGVSTDTQYF. In nucleotides, the CDR3 is TGTGCCAGCAGCTTAGTTCGGTCTAGCGGGGGGGTATCCACAGATACGCAGTATTTT. The J gene is TRBJ2-3, the V gene TRBV7-8, with TRBD2 matching over 12 bases. With V trimmed by 1 base and J by 2 bases, 10 bases remained unmatched. The V gene's germline CDR1 is SGHVS and CDR2 FQNEAQ. The CDR3 is 19 amino acids.